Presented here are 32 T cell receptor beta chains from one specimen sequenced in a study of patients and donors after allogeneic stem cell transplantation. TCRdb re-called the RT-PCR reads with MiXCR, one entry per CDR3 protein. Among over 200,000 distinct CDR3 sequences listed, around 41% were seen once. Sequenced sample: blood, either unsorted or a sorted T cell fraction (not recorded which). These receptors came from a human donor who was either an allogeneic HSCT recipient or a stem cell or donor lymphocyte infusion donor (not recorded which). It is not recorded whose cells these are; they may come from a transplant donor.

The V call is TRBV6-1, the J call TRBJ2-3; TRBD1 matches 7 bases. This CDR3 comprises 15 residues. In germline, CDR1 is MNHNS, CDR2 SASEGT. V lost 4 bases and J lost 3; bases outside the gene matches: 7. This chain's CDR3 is CASSARGPGTDTQYF. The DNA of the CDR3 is TGTGCCAGCAGTGCGAGGGGGCCGGGAACAGATACGCAGTATTTT.

The CDR3 nucleotides are TGTGCCAGCAGCTTCCCTCAGGAAAAACTGTTTTTT. Its translation: CASSFPQEKLFF. The chain recombines TRBV7-9 with TRBJ1-4; no definite D call. V lost 3 bases to trimming and J lost 8 bases, with 7 bases between them. Germline V gives CDR1 SEHNR, CDR2 FQNEAQ (reference sequence). The CDR3 covers 12 residues.

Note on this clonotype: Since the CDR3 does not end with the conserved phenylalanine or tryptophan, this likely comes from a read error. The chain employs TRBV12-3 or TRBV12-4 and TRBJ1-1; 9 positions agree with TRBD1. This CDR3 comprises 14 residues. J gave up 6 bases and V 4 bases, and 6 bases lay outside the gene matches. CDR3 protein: CASSSRTGAPEAFL. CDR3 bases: TGTGCCAGCAGTTCGCGGACAGGGGCTCCTGAAGCTTTCCTT.

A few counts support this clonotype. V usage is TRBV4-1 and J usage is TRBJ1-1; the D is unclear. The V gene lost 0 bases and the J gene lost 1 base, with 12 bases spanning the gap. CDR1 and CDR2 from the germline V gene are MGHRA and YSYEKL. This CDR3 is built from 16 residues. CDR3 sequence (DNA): TGCGCCAGCAGCCAAGATCCCAGGACCCCGAACACTGAAGCTTTCTTT. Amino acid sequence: CASSQDPRTPNTEAFF.

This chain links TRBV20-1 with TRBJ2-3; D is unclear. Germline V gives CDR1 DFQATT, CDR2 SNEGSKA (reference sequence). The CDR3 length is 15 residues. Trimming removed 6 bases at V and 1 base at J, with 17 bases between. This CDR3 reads CSANDNTAGTDTQYF. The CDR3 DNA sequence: TGCAGTGCCAACGATAACACGGCCGGCACAGATACGCAGTATTTT.

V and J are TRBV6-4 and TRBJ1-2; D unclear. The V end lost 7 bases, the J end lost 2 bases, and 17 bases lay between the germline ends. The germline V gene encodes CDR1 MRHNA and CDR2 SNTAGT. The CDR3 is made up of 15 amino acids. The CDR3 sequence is CASTTSGMGNYGYTF. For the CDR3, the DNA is TGTGCCAGCACTACCAGCGGGATGGGAAACTATGGCTACACCTTC.

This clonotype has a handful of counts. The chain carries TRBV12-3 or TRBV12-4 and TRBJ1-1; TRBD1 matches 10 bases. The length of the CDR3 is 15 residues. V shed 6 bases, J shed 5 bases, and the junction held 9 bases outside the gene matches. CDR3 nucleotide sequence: TGTGCCAGCAGAAGGACAGGGGGAGGGAGGACTGAAGCTTTCTTT. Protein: CASRRTGGGRTEAFF.

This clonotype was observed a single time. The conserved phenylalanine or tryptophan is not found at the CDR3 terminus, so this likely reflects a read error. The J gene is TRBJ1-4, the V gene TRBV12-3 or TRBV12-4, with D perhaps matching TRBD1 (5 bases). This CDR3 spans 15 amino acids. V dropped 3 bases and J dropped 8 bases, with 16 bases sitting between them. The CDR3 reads CASSFGQGLEEKLFL. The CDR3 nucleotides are TGTGCCAGCAGTTTTGGGCAGGGCCTAGAGGAAAAACTGTTTTTG.

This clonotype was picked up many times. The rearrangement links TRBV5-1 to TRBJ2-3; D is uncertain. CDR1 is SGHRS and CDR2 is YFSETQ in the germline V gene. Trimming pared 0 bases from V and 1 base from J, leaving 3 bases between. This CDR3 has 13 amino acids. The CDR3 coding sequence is TGCGCCAGCAGCTTGGCAGGCACAGATACGCAGTATTTT. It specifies CASSLAGTDTQYF.

CDR3 protein: CASSRQGLYGYTF. CDR3 nucleotide sequence: TGTGCCAGCAGCCGACAGGGACTCTATGGCTACACCTTC. The rearrangement joins TRBV27 to TRBJ1-2; 7 bases are a match to TRBD1. The CDR3 consists of 13 residues. J was trimmed by 4 bases and V by 6 bases; bases with no gene match: 5. From germline, CDR1 is MNHEY and CDR2 SMNVEV (reference sequence).

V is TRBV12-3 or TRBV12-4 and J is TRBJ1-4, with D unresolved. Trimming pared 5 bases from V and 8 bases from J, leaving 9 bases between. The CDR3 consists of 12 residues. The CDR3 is CASSKVREKLFF. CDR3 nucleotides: TGTGCCAGCAGTAAGGTCCGCGAAAAACTGTTTTTT.

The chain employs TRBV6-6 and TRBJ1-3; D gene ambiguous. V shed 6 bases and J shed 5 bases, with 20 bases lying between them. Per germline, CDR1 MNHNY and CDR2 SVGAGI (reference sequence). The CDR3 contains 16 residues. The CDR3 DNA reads TGTGCCAGCAGCCCCTTCCAGGCCGGGTTTAGAAACACCATATATTTT. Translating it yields CASSPFQAGFRNTIYF.

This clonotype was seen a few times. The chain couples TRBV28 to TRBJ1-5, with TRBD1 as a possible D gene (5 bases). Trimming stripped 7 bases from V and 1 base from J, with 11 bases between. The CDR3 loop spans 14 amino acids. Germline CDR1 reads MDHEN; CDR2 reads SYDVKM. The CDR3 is CASISGLSNQPQHF. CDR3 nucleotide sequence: TGTGCCAGCATTTCAGGGCTAAGCAATCAGCCCCAGCATTTT.

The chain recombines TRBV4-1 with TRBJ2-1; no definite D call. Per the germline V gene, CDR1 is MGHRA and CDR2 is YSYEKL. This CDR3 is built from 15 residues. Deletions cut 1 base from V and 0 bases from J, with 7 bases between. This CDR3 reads CASSQAGGSYNEQFF. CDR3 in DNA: TGCGCCAGCAGCCAAGCGGGTGGCTCCTACAATGAGCAGTTCTTC.

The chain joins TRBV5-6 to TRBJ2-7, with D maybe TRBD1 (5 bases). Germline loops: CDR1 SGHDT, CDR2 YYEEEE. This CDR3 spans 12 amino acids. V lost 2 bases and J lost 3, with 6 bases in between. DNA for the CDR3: TGTGCCAGCAGCTTTCAGGGCTACGAGCAGTACTTC. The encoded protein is CASSFQGYEQYF. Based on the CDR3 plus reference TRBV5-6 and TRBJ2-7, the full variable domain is DAGVTQSPTHLIKTRGQQVTLRCSPKSGHDTVSWYQQALGQGPQFIFQYYEEEERQRGNFPDRFSGHQFPNYSSELNVNALLLGDSALYLCASSFQGYEQYFGPGTRLTVT.

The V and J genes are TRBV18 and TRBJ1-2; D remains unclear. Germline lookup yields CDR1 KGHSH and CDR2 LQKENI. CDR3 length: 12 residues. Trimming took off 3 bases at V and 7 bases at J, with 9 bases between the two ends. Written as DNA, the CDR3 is TGTGCCAGCTCACCGGGAACCCGTGGCTACACCTTC. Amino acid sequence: CASSPGTRGYTF.

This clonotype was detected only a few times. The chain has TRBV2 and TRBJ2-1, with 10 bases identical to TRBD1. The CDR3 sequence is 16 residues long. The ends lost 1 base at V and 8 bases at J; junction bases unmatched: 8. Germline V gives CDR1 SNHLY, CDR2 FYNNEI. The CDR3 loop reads CASSEVPGQGMYEQFF. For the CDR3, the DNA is TGTGCCAGCAGTGAAGTGCCGGGACAGGGGATGTATGAGCAGTTCTTC.

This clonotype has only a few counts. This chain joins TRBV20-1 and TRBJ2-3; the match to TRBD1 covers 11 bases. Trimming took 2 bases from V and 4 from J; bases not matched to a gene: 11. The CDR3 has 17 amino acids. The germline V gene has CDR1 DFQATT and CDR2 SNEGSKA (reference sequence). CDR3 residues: CSARPISWTGGADTQYF. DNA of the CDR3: TGCAGTGCTAGACCCATCTCCTGGACAGGGGGCGCAGATACGCAGTATTTT.

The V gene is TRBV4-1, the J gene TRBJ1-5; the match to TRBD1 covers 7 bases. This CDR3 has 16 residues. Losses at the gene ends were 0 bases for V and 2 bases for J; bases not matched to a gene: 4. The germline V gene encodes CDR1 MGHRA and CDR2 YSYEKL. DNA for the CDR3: TGCGCCAGCAGCCAAGAAGGACAGGCCCGCAATCAGCCCCAGCATTTT. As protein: CASSQEGQARNQPQHF.

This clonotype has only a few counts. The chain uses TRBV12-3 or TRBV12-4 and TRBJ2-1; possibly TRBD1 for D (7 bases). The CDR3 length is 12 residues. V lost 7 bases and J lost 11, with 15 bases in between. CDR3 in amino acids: CASTPTGRKQFF. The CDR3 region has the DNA TGTGCCAGCACCCCGACAGGGAGGAAGCAGTTCTTC.

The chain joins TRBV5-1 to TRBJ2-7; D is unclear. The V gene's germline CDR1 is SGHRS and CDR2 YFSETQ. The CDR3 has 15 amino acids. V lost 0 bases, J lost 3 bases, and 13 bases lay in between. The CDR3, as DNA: TGCGCCAGCAGCTTGGAACACGGGTACGACTACGAGCAGTACTTC. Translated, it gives CASSLEHGYDYEQYF.

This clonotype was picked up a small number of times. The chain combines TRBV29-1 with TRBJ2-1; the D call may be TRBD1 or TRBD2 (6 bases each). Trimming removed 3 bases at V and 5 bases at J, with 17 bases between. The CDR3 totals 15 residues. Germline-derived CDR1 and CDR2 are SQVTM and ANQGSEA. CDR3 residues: CSVETGALWDNEQFF. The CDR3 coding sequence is TGCAGCGTTGAGACGGGGGCTCTCTGGGACAATGAGCAGTTCTTC.

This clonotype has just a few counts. CDR3 sequence reads: CSVGSRRYEQYF. The CDR3, as DNA: TGCAGCGTTGGAAGCCGAAGGTACGAGCAGTACTTC. V and J are TRBV29-1 and TRBJ2-7, with D unresolved. The CDR3 sequence is 12 residues long. The V end was cut by 4 bases, the J end by 4 bases, with 11 bases between. Germline V gene data show CDR1 as SQVTM and CDR2 as ANQGSEA.

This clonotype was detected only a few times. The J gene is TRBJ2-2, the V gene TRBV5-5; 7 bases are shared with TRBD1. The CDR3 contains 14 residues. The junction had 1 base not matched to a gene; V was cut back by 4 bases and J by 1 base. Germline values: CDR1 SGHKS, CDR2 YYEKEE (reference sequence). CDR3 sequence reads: CASSPGGNTGELFF. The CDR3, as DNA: TGTGCCAGCAGCCCAGGGGGGAACACCGGGGAGCTGTTTTTT.

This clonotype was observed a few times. CDR3 nucleotide sequence: TGCGCCAGCAGCTTGGGGCCGGACAGGGCGATCTACGAGCAGTACTTC. It is translated as CASSLGPDRAIYEQYF. The rearrangement links TRBV5-1 to TRBJ2-7; TRBD1 agrees at 8 bases. This CDR3 is 16 amino acids long. Germline CDR1 reads SGHRS; CDR2 reads YFSETQ. V lost 0 bases and J lost 3; bases outside the gene matches: 8.

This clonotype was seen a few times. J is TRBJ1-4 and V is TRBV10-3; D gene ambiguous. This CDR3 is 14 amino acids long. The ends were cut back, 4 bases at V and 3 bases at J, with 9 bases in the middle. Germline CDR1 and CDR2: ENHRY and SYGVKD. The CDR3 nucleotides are TGTGCCATCAGTGTATCAGGTCCTAATGAAAAACTGTTTTTT. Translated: CAISVSGPNEKLFF.

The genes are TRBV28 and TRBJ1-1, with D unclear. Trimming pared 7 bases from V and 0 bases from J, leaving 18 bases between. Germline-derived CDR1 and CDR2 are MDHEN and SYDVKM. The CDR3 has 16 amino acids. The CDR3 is CASNTFLGGMNTEAFF. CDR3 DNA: TGTGCCAGCAACACCTTTTTGGGAGGGATGAACACTGAAGCTTTCTTT.

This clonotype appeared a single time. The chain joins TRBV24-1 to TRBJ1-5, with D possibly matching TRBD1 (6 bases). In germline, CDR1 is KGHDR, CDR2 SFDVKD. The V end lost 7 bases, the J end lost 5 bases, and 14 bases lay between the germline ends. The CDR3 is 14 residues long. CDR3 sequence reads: CATSDGRGYQPQHF. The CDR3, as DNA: TGTGCCACCAGCGACGGGAGGGGGTATCAGCCCCAGCATTTT.

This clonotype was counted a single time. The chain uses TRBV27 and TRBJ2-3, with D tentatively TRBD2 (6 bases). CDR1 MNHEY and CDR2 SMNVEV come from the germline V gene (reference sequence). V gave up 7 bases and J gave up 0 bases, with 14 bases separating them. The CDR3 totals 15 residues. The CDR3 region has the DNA TGTGCCAGCAACCCGCGGGCGGGGAGCACAGATACGCAGTATTTT. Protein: CASNPRAGSTDTQYF.

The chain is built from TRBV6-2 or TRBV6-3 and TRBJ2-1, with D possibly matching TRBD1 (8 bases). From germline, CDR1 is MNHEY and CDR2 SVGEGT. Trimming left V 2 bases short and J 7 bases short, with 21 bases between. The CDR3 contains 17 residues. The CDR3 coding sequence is TGTGCCAGCAGTTACCCTTTGACAGGGGAGCGGGGAAATGAGCAGTTCTTC. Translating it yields CASSYPLTGERGNEQFF.

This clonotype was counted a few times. This chain's CDR3 is CASSAERQYSPLHF. The CDR3 nucleotides read TGTGCCAGCAGTGCAGAGCGACAATATTCACCCCTCCACTTT. V is TRBV6-1 and J is TRBJ1-6; no firm D call. The CDR3 totals 14 residues. Looked up from germline, CDR1 is MNHNS and CDR2 is SASEGT. V was pared by 4 bases and J by 8 bases, with 12 bases between.

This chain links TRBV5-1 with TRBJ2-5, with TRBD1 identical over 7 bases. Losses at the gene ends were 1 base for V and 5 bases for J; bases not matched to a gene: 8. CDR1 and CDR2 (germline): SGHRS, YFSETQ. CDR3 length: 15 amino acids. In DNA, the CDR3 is TGCGCCAGCAGCTTGTACAGACAGGGTGGGGAGACCCAGTACTTC. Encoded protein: CASSLYRQGGETQYF.